The T cell receptor (beta chain) described here comes from a study of blood T cells in healthy people across ages. Study-wide background: Per two T cells, template switching captured roughly one barcoded beta molecule.

Primed by a sample-barcoded 5' primer and a J-beta primer mix, a second PCR proceeded for about 6 to 11 cycles. Every sample produced at least 2.5 million CDR3-containing paired-end reads. TCRdb reprocessed the 5' RACE reads via MiXCR and lists one record per CDR3 protein. Among about 800,000 distinct CDR3 sequences listed, 58% were seen once. Notes on the study in general: When set beside aged donors, long-lived donors presented more naive CD4+ cells and higher diversity.

In regard to this clonotype: What it binds is unknown.

The draw of peripheral blood yielded about 10 milliliters from each donor. Trimming took 8 bases from V and 2 from J; bases not matched to a gene: 12. The germline gives CDR1 MNHNY, CDR2 SVGAGI (reference sequence). CDR3 length: 17 residues. The clonotype comes from a man aged 25-45 years in good health. What was sequenced was blood. The genes are TRBV6-6 and TRBJ2-5; 12 positions agree with TRBD2. The CDR3: CASSIPGLAGVQETQYF. DNA of the CDR3: TGTGCCAGCTCGATTCCGGGACTAGCGGGTGTGCAAGAGACCCAGTACTTC.